Shown below are 21 T cell receptor beta chains from a single sample sequenced in a study of T-cell reconstitution after alpha-beta-depleted transplantation in children. TCRbeta library construction was performed incorporating unique molecular identifiers. TCRdb reprocessed the PCR reads with MiXCR, giving one entry per CDR3 protein. The repertoire holds about 300,000 distinct CDR3 sequences, with 10% as singletons. The specimen was PBMCs, collected before TCRalphabeta/CD19-depleted stem cell transplant. The receptors here all came from a boy in the first two years of life with acute myeloid leukemia, due to receive a stem cell transplant.

There are a few counts of this clonotype. The chain uses TRBV6-1 and TRBJ2-1; TRBD2 agrees at 9 bases. J was trimmed by 5 bases and V by 4 bases; bases with no gene match: 12. The V gene's germline CDR1 is MNHNS and CDR2 SASEGT. CDR3 size: 17 residues. Here the CDR3 DNA reads TGTGCCAGCAGTGTGGGGTTAGGGGTAGCGGGAGACAATGAGCAGTTCTTC. Translating it yields CASSVGLGVAGDNEQFF.

In regard to this clonotype: A much larger clone lies a single base off, so this may be a read error. The rearrangement uses TRBV7-2 and TRBJ2-7; TRBD2 might be the D (7 bases). In germline, CDR1 is SGHTA, CDR2 FQGNSA. The CDR3 runs to 15 residues. V lost 1 base and J lost 6, with 16 bases in between. CDR3 sequence (DNA): TGTGCCAGCAGCTTAGTAATGGCGCGGGGGCCCGAGCAGTACTTC. Protein sequence: CASSLVMARGPEQYF. Looking up the rest from reference TRBV7-2 and TRBJ2-7 gives the full variable domain: GAGVSQSPSNKVTEKGKDVELRCDPISGHTALYWYRQSLGQGLEFLIYFQGNSAPDKSGLPSDRFSAERTGGSVSTLTIQRTQQEDSAVYLCASSLVMARGPEQYFGPGTRLTVT.

In its sample, this clonotype was seen many times. The CDR3 spells CSARLGPFGEQFF. CDR3 DNA sequence: TGCAGTGCTAGATTGGGGCCATTTGGGGAGCAGTTCTTC. The chain joins TRBV20-1 to TRBJ2-1; D possibly corresponds to TRBD1 (5 bases). In germline, CDR1 is DFQATT, CDR2 SNEGSKA (reference sequence). Deletions cut 2 bases from V and 10 bases from J, with 15 bases between. CDR3 length equals 13 residues.

The CDR3 DNA reads as TGTGCCAGCAGTTTAGACACAGGGTATGGCTACACCTTC. It yields the protein CASSLDTGYGYTF. This chain uses TRBV12-3 or TRBV12-4 with TRBJ1-2; D perhaps matches TRBD1 (6 bases). The CDR3 length is 13 residues. Between the trimmed V and J ends, which lost 1 base and 5 bases, there was a span of 8 bases.

This clonotype was recorded many times. The gene calls are TRBV28 and TRBJ2-4; D is unresolved. The CDR3 is 17 residues long. Germline CDR1 MDHEN, CDR2 SYDVKM. V gave up 3 bases and J gave up 0 bases, with 15 bases separating them. CDR3 nucleotide sequence: TGTGCCAGCAGTTTTCCCTTTGACGGAATAGCCAAAAACATTCAGTACTTC. Translated: CASSFPFDGIAKNIQYF.

The V call is TRBV25-1, the J call TRBJ2-7; 8 positions match TRBD2. V was pared by 7 bases and J by 4 bases, with 9 bases of the junction left unmatched. Germline assignment: CDR1 MGHDK and CDR2 SYGVNS. The CDR3 consists of 14 residues. The CDR3 loop is CASTSGRGAYEQYF. For the CDR3, the DNA is TGTGCCAGCACCTCCGGGAGGGGTGCATACGAGCAGTACTTC.

This clonotype was seen repeatedly, ten times or more. V gene TRBV12-3 or TRBV12-4 combines with J gene TRBJ1-4; 7 positions match TRBD1. This CDR3 contains 14 residues. Trimming cost V 4 bases and J 8 bases; bases outside gene matches: 7. The CDR3 DNA follows: TGTGCCAGCAGTTCTCCGGGACAGATAGAAAAACTGTTTTTT. It codes for CASSSPGQIEKLFF.

This clonotype was observed many times. This sequence joins TRBV7-9 and TRBJ1-4, with 7 bases that match TRBD1. Germline V gives CDR1 SEHNR, CDR2 FQNEAQ (reference sequence). This CDR3 region has 14 residues. V dropped 3 bases and J dropped 5; count of bases not matched to a gene: 3. Written as DNA, the CDR3 is TGTGCCAGCAGCTTTCCAGGGGGGAATGAAAAACTGTTTTTT. Translated, it gives CASSFPGGNEKLFF.

This clonotype was seen repeatedly, ten times or more. The chain uses TRBV2 and TRBJ2-4; D is undetermined. Between the trimmed V and J ends, which lost 6 bases and 6 bases, there was a span of 12 bases. Germline V gene lookup returns CDR1 SNHLY and CDR2 FYNNEI. This CDR3 contains 13 residues. The CDR3 nucleotides are TGTGCCAGCAGGGTTAGATTAATAAACATTCAGTACTTC. This gives the protein CASRVRLINIQYF. The full variable domain, its missing parts supplied by reference TRBV2 and TRBJ2-4, is EPEVTQTPSHQVTQMGQEVILRCVPISNHLYFYWYRQILGQKVEFLVSFYNNEISEKSEIFDDQFSVERPDGSNFTLKIRSTKLEDSAMYFCASRVRLINIQYFGAGTRLSVL.

This clonotype was seen only a few times. The genes are TRBV27 and TRBJ2-1; D unclear. Germline CDR1 MNHEY, CDR2 SMNVEV (reference sequence). V lost 5 bases to trimming and J lost 0 bases, with 8 bases between them. This CDR3 is built from 14 residues. This CDR3 reads CASSPLRSYNEQFF. The CDR3 DNA reads TGTGCCAGCAGTCCGCTCCGCTCCTACAATGAGCAGTTCTTC.

This clonotype was found many times. The rearrangement joins TRBV16 to TRBJ1-3, with D uncertain. The germline gives CDR1 KGHSY, CDR2 FQNENV. The CDR3 consists of 15 residues. The germline V and J ends were trimmed by 6 bases and 0 bases, with 12 bases remaining between them. CDR3 bases: TGTGCCAGCAGTATCGACCGAAACTCTGGAAACACCATATATTTT. Translation gives CASSIDRNSGNTIYF.

The chain joins TRBV12-3 or TRBV12-4 to TRBJ1-2; the match to TRBD1 covers 7 bases. This CDR3 contains 13 residues. The V gene end was trimmed by 5 bases and the J gene end by 3 bases; junction bases not matched to a gene: 3. The CDR3, as DNA: TGTGCCAGCAGTAATACAGGGGACTATGGCTACACCTTC. It yields the protein CASSNTGDYGYTF.

This clonotype was counted at least ten times. The chain uses TRBV9 and TRBJ2-3, with 10 bases aligning to TRBD2. Germline V lookup: CDR1 SGDLS, CDR2 YYNGEE. The CDR3 extends over 17 amino acids. V lost 4 bases and J lost 2; bases outside the gene matches: 10. Here the CDR3 DNA reads TGTGCCAGCAGCACCGTCGCGCTAGCGGGAGACACAGATACGCAGTATTTT. The encoded protein is CASSTVALAGDTDTQYF.

This clonotype was seen at least ten times. The CDR3 spells CASSQDGSSGIGEQFF. CDR3 coding DNA: TGTGCCAGCAGCCAAGATGGTAGTAGCGGGATCGGTGAGCAGTTCTTC. The V gene is TRBV4-2, the J gene TRBJ2-1; TRBD2 aligns across 8 bases. CDR3 length: 16 amino acids. The ends lost 0 bases at V and 9 bases at J; junction bases unmatched: 10. Looked up from germline, CDR1 is LGHNA and CDR2 is YNFKEQ.

This clonotype was observed many times. The chain has TRBV2 and TRBJ2-1, with TRBD2 matching over 13 bases. V trimming: 3 bases; J trimming: 7 bases; junction bases outside the gene matches: 6. The CDR3 totals 16 residues. Germline V CDR1 and CDR2: SNHLY, FYNNEI. The CDR3 coding sequence is TGTGCCAGCAGTGACTTACTAGCGGGGGGGGGAAATGAGCAGTTCTTC. It codes for CASSDLLAGGGNEQFF.

Here the CDR3 DNA reads TGTGCTAGGGGGGTTGTAACAGGGTCCAATGAGCAGTTCTTC. This encodes CARGVVTGSNEQFF. The V and J genes are TRBV24-1 and TRBJ2-1, with D perhaps TRBD1 or TRBD2 (6 bases each). The V gene's germline CDR1 is KGHDR and CDR2 SFDVKD. The CDR3 has 14 residues.

The sample holds many counts of this clonotype. The chain has TRBV7-8 and TRBJ2-7; 7 nucleotides match TRBD2. Germline values: CDR1 SGHVS, CDR2 FQNEAQ. The CDR3 runs 14 residues. V shed 1 base and J 7 bases; nucleotides not matched to a gene: 7. The DNA for the CDR3 is TGTGCCAGCAGCTTAGACGGACTAGTTGGTGAGCAGTACTTC. This translates into CASSLDGLVGEQYF.

This clonotype was seen at least ten times. V usage is TRBV28 and J usage is TRBJ1-2; tentative D call: TRBD1 (5 bases). Per the germline V gene, CDR1 is MDHEN and CDR2 is SYDVKM. V dropped 3 bases and J dropped 4 bases, with 27 bases sitting between them. The CDR3 contains 19 residues. DNA of the CDR3: TGTGCCAGCAGTTTGGATCCAAGCGACGGGGCCCTAGATACCTATGGCTACACCTTC. Its protein is CASSLDPSDGALDTYGYTF.

The table lists this clonotype with a few counts. The V and J genes are TRBV9 and TRBJ2-5, with D perhaps TRBD1 or TRBD2 (5 bases each). Trimming took off 0 bases at V and 4 bases at J, with 10 bases between the two ends. The CDR3 has 14 amino acids. Per the germline V gene, CDR1 is SGDLS and CDR2 is YYNGEE. This CDR3 is CASSVEWGPETQYF. CDR3 nucleotide sequence: TGTGCCAGCAGCGTAGAGTGGGGACCAGAGACCCAGTACTTC.

This clonotype has a count of ten or more. The chain combines TRBV10-2 with TRBJ2-1; 7 bases agree with TRBD2. J lost 4 bases, V lost 8 bases, and 8 bases had no gene match. This CDR3 spans 14 amino acids. CDR1 WSHSY and CDR2 SAAADI come from the germline V gene. CDR3 bases: TGCGCCAGCGCCCCGACTAGCCCTTACAATGAGCAGTTCTTC. This translates into CASAPTSPYNEQFF.

This clonotype was seen once. The V and J genes are TRBV29-1 and TRBJ2-3; 9 bases line up with TRBD2. CDR1 and CDR2 (germline): SQVTM, ANQGSEA. This CDR3 has 17 amino acids. With V trimmed by 0 bases and J by 1 base, 8 bases remained unmatched. The chain's CDR3 is CSVEESTIAGGTDTQYF. Here the CDR3 DNA reads TGCAGCGTTGAAGAAAGTACAATAGCGGGAGGCACAGATACGCAGTATTTT.